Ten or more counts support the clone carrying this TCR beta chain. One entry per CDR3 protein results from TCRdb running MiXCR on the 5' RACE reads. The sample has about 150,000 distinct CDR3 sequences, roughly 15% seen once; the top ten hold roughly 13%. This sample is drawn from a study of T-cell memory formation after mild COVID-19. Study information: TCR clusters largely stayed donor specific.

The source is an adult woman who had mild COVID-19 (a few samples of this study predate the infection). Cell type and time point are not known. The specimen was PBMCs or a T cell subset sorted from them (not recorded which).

The CDR3 coding sequence is TGCGCCAGCAGCCTCACCCGAGGGCAAGAGACCCAGTACTTC. Encoded protein: CASSLTRGQETQYF. The V call is TRBV4-1, the J call TRBJ2-5; D possibly corresponds to TRBD2 (5 bases). This CDR3 has 14 amino acids. CDR1 MGHRA and CDR2 YSYEKL come from the germline V gene. The V end was cut by 4 bases, the J end by 2 bases, with 11 bases between.